This T cell receptor (beta chain) was obtained from a study of blood T cells in healthy people across ages. General study results and limits: One million T cells yielded diversity estimates that were considered underestimates. Among long-lived donors, naive CD4+ cells were more numerous and diversity higher than in aged donors.

A second 7 to 11 cycle PCR used barcoded and J-beta primers. A tag from a template-switch adaptor with 12 random nucleotides marked each cDNA molecule. Every individual sample yielded 2.5 million or more paired-end reads (each containing CDR3). TCRdb reprocessed the 5' RACE reads via MiXCR and lists one record per CDR3 protein. The table includes hundreds of thousands of distinct CDR3 sequences, more than 40% detected once. Germline assignment: CDR1 LGHNA and CDR2 YNFKEQ. The CDR3 sequence is 16 residues long. V was clipped by 1 base and J by 2 bases, with 11 bases between them. Remarks on this clonotype: Its antigen remains unidentified.

The sequenced sample consisted of blood. This receptor was obtained from a woman in her sixties in good health. V and J are TRBV4-2 and TRBJ2-2, with a possible D match to TRBD1 (5 bases). Written as DNA, the CDR3 is TGTGCCAGCAGCCAAGGTCAGGGAAAAAACACCGGGGAGCTGTTTTTT. Protein: CASSQGQGKNTGELFF.